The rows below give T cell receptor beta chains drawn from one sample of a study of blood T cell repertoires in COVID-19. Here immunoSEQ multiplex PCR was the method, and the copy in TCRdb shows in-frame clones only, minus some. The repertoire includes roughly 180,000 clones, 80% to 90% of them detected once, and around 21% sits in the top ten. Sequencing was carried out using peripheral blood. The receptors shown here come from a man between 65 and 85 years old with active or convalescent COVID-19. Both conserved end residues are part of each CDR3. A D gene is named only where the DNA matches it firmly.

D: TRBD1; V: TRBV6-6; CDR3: CASSRSGTGDQNTEAFF
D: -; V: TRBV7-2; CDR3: CASSQEGYQPQHF
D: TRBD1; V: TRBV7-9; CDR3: CASSSWTGTLGSYGYTF
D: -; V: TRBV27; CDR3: CASSLTFPLGGYNEQFF
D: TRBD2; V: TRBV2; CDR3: CASSELKLAGVVGELFF
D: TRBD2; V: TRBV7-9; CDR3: CASSLTGSGRAHNEQFF
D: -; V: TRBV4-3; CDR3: CASSQAGVAWGDTQYF
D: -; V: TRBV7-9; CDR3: CASSLSRASTNEKLFF
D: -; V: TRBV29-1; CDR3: CSVGVHTDTQYF
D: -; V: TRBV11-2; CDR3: CASSLAGELFF
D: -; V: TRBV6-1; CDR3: CASSEKLRDWGYTF
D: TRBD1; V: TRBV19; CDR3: CASSIARDRDQPQHF
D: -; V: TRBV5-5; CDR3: CASSLAGGVDEKLFF
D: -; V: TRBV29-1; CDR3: CSVEIQAPYGYTF
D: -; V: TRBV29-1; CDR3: CSVGDIQGNTIYF
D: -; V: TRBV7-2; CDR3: CASSATGPGQFF
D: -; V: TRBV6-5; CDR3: CASNTPGGLTEAFF
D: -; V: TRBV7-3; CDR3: CASSSTGSGGYTF
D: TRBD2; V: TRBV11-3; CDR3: CASSSGGPQYF
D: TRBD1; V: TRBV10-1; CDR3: CASSDPGQGGTGELFF
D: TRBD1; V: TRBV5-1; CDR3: CASSPKPRQGIIYEQYF
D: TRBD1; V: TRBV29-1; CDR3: CSALLGTGRADEQYF
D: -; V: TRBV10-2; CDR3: CASSPSGKQPQHF
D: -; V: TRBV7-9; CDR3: CASSDRGVGTEAFF
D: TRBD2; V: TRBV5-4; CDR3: CASSLGRGLAGTLSAYEQYF
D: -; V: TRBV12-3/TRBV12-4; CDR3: CATGRAPSPLHF
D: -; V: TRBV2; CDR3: CASKGDAKNIQYF
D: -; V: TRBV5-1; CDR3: CASSSNSGVLRTEAFF
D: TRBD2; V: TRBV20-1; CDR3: CSASNPGGGYEQYF
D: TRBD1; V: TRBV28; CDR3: CASSNGDSPNYGYTF
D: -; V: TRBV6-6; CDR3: CASRSGQTVGYTF